The text below deals with one TCR beta chain. Only a few counts were recorded for this clone. No cognate antigen has been identified for it. The sample holds no much larger clone one base away, and base qualities are not on file. From each donor, a single peripheral blood sample of 100 to 150 mL on average was drawn into heparinised tubes. A BD FACSAria II was used to sort naive, central memory, regulatory and stem cell-like memory CD4+ T cells with a panel that included CD45RO, CCR7, CD25, CD127, CD95 and CD27. Purity was above 95% for every sorted population. PBMCs were separated immediately by Lymphoprep density gradient centrifugation and were stained directly, without being cultured. Samples were stained and sorted in pairs, with one healthy donor and one patient per experiment, so that batch effects were minimized. All of the isolated RNA was reverse transcribed with the High Capacity cDNA Reverse Transcription Kit, so expressed TCRB transcripts were sequenced. Deep immunoSEQ sequencing was performed on naive, central memory and regulatory T cell samples, with an average of about 3.6 million total reads per sample. After sorted cells were lysed in RLT buffer, RNA was extracted with DNase-treated RNeasy Micro or Mini kits, with the choice depending on cell number. Each cell subset was processed on its own to prevent cross-contamination, while patient and healthy donor samples were processed together. Using the immunoSEQ multiplex PCR, TCRB sequences were amplified from cDNA into 87-bp fragments spanning the CDR3 region. The amplicons were sequenced using the Illumina HiSeq platform. In the authors' own workflow: PCR bias was corrected computationally using synthetic template baselines, and reads within Hamming distance 2 were collapsed, with unmergeable singletons discarded. Reads were aligned against IMGT so that V, D and J genes, CDR3 length and insertions or deletions at six rearrangement sites could be assigned. Within each subset, clonotype counts were normalized to the number of sorted cells before true diversity and Gini coefficients were calculated with the tcR R package. Repertoire sharing was quantified using the overlap coefficient calculated on TCRB nucleotide sequences. Out-of-frame TCRB sequences from naive cells were analyzed as a proxy for the pre-selection repertoire. The immuneACCESS repertoire file appears here via TCRdb, limited to in-frame rearrangements. These files lack a portion of the clones; in checked studies, under half of the deficit traces to unresolved V genes, and the cause of the others is not known. V and J calls and clone size are copied from that table; D and trimming were computed from the DNA. The sample has some 500,000 clones on record, more than 9.5% of them singletons. Together, the top ten hold approximately 0.05% of the sample.

Trimming costs V 6 bases and J 6 bases, and their ends lie 8 bases apart. From a lookup of the germline V gene, CDR1 and CDR2 are SGHDN and FVKESK. Counted from cysteine to phenylalanine, this CDR3 has 12 amino acids. The entry retains the CDR3 DNA only, 36 bases that are in frame from base 1. These data come from a study of beta chain features in type 1 diabetes (dated by TCRdb to 2016 to 2018). Background for the entire study: Mean age, gender distribution, total cell number and subset yield were not different between patients and healthy donors. In the study, recently diagnosed type 1 diabetes patients and matched healthy donors were compared on the TCRB repertoires of their sorted circulating CD4+ T cell subsets. A total of under 140,000,000 sorted cells were examined across all samples, and the number of cells per subset was strongly correlated with RNA yield. Regulatory and stem cell-like memory subsets were obtained from only 8 patients and roughly eight healthy donors, while naive and central memory subsets were obtained from all 30 or so donors.

The research as a whole found: Shorter templates might have been favored by PCR, but patient and control samples were amplified and corrected together, so both groups would have been affected equally by any skew. Only small numbers of individuals were included in the HLA sub-analyses, which left unresolved whether HLA type had any influence on TCRB rearrangement. A moderate but significant shortening of TCRB CDR3 length was observed in type 1 diabetes patients in all four CD4+ subsets. At VDJ recombination sites, type 1 diabetes patients had fewer insertions and more deleted nucleotides, which implies abnormalities in thymic rearrangement. Naive, central memory and regulatory TCRB repertoires appeared to be more similar among patients than among healthy donors. Because cDNA was sequenced instead of genomic DNA, highly expressing activated cells could be over-represented, though the groups showed no difference in activation or CD3 levels.

The TCR comes from a woman aged 18-35 years in good health. Sequences were obtained from naive CD4+ T cells from blood. The cell subset or site tag for this specimen amounts to: true naive CD4+ T cells. The rearrangement combines TRBV14 with TRBJ1-4; the D gene identity is not certain. The CDR3 region has the sequence CASRRGYEKLFF. The nucleotides read TGTGCCAGCAGAAGAGGATATGAAAAACTGTTTTTT.